This T cell receptor beta chain was profiled in a study of T cell repertoires in cytomegalovirus infection. Findings and limits, study-wide: The ex vivo response was dominated by HLA-C-restricted CMV-specific TCR beta clonotypes.

This CDR3 comprises 14 residues. Per the germline V gene, CDR1 is SEHNR and CDR2 is FQNEAQ (reference sequence). V was clipped by 5 bases and J by 5 bases; unmatched bases: 8. One entry per CDR3 protein, called by TCRdb with MiXCR from the reads. The sample records about 700,000 distinct CDR3 sequences, roughly 33% being singletons. This clonotype was found a few times. Its target is not known. Sequenced here: cultured PBMCs, sampled from culture after CMV antigen stimulation. The chain carries TRBV7-9 and TRBJ1-2; TRBD1 aligns across 7 bases. This clonotype was obtained from a human donor in good health (CMV status not recorded). Some clones in this sample may be carry-over from other donors' samples. The CDR3 protein is CASSRQGQIYGYTF. CDR3 nucleotide sequence: TGTGCCAGCAGCCGACAGGGACAAATTTATGGCTACACCTTC.